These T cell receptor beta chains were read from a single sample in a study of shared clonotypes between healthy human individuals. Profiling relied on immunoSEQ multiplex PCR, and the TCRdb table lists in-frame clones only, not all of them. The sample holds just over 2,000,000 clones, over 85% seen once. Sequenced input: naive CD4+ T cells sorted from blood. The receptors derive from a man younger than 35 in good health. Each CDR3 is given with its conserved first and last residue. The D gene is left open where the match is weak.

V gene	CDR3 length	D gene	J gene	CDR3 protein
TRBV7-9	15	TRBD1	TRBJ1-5	CASSQTGLSNQPQHF
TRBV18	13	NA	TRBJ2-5	CASRRGEQETQYF
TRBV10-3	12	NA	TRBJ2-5	CAISPGAETQYF
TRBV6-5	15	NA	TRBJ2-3	CASSYSPVSTDTQYF
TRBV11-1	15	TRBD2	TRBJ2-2	CASSLERGGTGELFF
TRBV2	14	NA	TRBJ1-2	CASSGSQVLSGYTF
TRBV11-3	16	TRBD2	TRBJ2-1	CASSFRKAGGYNEQFF
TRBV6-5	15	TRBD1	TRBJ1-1	CASSYSRQGLPEAFF
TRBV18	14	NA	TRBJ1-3	CASSQRDSGNTIYF
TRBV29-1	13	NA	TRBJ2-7	CSVLPGYAYEQYF
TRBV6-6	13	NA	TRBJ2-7	CASSYDRSYEQYF
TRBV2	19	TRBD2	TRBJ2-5	CASSEETWLGGGAMETQYF
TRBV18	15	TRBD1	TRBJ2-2	CASSQGTVNTGELFF
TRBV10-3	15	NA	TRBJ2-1	CAISEPSYSENEQFF
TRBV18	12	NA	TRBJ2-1	CASSPQGNEQFF
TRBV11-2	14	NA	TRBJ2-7	CASSLGAAAYEQYF
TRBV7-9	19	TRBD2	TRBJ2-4	CASSPGLAGVFLAKNIQYF
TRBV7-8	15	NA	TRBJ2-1	CASTSVGISYNEQFF
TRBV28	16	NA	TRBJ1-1	CASRGLRVAGNTEAFF
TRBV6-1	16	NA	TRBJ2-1	CASSEARQLPYNEQFF
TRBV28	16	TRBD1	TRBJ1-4	CASRSRMGQGREKLFF